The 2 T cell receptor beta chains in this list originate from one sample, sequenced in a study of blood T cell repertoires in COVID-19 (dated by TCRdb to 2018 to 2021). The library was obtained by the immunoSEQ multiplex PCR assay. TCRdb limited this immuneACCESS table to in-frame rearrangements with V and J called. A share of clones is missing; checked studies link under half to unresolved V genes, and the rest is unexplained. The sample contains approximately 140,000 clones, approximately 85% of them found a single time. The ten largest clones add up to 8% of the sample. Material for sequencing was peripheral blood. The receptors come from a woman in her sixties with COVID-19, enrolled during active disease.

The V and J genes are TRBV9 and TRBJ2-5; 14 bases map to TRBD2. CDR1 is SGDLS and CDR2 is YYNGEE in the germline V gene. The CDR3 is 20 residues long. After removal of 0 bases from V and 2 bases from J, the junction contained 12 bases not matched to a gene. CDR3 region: CASSVATASGLAGGQETQYF. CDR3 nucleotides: TGTGCCAGCAGCGTAGCTACTGCGTCTGGACTAGCGGGGGGACAAGAGACCCAGTACTTC.

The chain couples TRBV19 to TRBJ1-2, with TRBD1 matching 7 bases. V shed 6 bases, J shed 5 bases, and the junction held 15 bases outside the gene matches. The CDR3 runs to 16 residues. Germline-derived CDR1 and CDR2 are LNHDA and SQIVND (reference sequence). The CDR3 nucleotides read TGTGCCAGTAGGGTCGCCGAGGGGGCGTCGGGGTATGGCTACACCTTC. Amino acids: CASRVAEGASGYGYTF.